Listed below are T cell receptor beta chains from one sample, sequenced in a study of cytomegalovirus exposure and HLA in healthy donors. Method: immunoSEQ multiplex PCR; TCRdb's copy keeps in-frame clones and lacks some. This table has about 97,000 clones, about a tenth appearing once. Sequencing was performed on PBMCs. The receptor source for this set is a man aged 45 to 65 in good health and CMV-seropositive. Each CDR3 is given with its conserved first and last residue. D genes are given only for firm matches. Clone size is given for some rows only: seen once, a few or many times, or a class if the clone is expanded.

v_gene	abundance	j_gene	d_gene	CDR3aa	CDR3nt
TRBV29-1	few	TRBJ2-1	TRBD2	CSGGGNEQFF	TGCAGCGGCGGGGGAAATGAGCAGTTCTTC
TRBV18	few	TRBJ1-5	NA	CASSLVGTQSNQPQHF	TGTGCCAGCTCACTAGTGGGGACACAGAGCAATCAGCCCCAGCATTTT
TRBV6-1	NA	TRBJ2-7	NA	CASSPLAPNPYEQYF	TGTGCCAGCAGTCCCCTGGCTCCCAACCCCTACGAGCAGTACTTC
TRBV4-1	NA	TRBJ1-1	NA	CASSQRYPGGEGTEAFF	TGCGCCAGCAGCCAACGGTACCCAGGAGGGGAGGGCACTGAAGCTTTCTTT
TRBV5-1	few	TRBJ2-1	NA	CASRTEALTNEQFF	TGCGCCAGCAGGACGGAGGCCTTGACCAATGAGCAGTTCTTC
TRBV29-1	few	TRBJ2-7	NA	CSVEGLDSYEQYF	TGCAGCGTTGAAGGACTGGACTCCTACGAGCAGTACTTC
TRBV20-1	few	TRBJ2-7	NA	CSASLAGEQYF	TGCAGTGCTAGTTTGGCGGGCGAGCAGTACTTC
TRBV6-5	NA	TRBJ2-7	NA	CASTSAGHYEQYF	TGTGCCAGCACTTCGGCAGGGCACTACGAGCAGTACTTC
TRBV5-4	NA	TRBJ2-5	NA	CASTKQETQYF	TGTGCCAGCACCAAACAAGAGACCCAGTACTTC
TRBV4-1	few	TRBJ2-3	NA	CASSPPRGFSGQTSTDTQYF	TGCGCCAGCAGCCCTCCCCGGGGGTTTAGCGGACAAACTAGCACAGATACGCAGTATTTT
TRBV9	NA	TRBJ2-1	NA	CASSVDGQPYRSSYNEQFF	TGTGCCAGCAGCGTAGACGGACAGCCTTACAGGAGCTCCTACAATGAGCAGTTCTTC
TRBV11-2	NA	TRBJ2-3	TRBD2	CASTFLGGTQYF	TGTGCCAGCACCTTCTTGGGGGGGACGCAGTATTTT
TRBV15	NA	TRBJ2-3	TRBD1	CATSRGRLTGTGRADTQYF	TGTGCCACCAGCCGGGGACGATTGACCGGGACAGGGAGGGCAGATACGCAGTATTTT
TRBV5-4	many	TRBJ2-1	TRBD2	CASSWTSGSLGEQFF	TGTGCCAGCAGCTGGACTAGCGGGAGTCTGGGTGAGCAGTTCTTC
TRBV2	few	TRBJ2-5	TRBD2	CASLGLAGGRQETQYF	TGTGCCAGCCTGGGACTAGCGGGAGGAAGGCAAGAGACCCAGTACTTC
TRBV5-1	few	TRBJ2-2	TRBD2	CASGTSAFNTGELFF	TGCGCCAGCGGGACTAGCGCTTTCAACACCGGGGAGCTGTTTTTT
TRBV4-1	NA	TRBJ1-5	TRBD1	CASSQGDRVSQPQHF	TGCGCCAGCAGCCAGGGAGACAGGGTAAGTCAGCCCCAGCATTTT
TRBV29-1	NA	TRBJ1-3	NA	CCVRASGNTIYF	TGCTGTGTGAGGGCCTCTGGAAACACCATATATTTT
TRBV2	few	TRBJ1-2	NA	CASILDSYGYTF	TGTGCCAGCATTCTGGACAGCTATGGCTACACCTTC
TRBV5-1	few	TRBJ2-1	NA	CASSFTDKDEQFF	TGCGCCAGCAGCTTCACCGACAAGGATGAGCAGTTCTTC
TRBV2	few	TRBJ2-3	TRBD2	CASTGTSGKGTQYF	TGTGCCAGCACCGGGACTAGCGGGAAGGGTACGCAGTATTTT
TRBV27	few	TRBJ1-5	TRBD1	CASSLRPGGRNQPQHF	TGTGCCAGCAGTTTAAGACCAGGGGGACGCAATCAGCCCCAGCATTTT
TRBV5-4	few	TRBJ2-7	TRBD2	CASSPTSGRRNEQYF	TGTGCCAGCAGCCCAACTAGCGGGAGGCGGAACGAGCAGTACTTC
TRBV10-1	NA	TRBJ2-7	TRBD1	CASSPGQGPRYGQYF	TGCGCCAGCAGTCCGGGACAGGGTCCGCGCTACGGGCAGTACTTC
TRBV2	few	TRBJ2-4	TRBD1	CASTTGQGVKNIQYF	TGTGCCAGCACCACAGGACAGGGGGTCAAAAACATTCAGTACTTC
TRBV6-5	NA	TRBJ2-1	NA	CASSYSLAGINNEQFF	TGTGCCAGCAGTTACTCCTTGGCAGGAATTAACAATGAGCAGTTCTTC
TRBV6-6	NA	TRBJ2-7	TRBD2	CASSNGLAGKYEQYF	TGTGCCAGCAGTAACGGGCTAGCGGGAAAGTACGAGCAGTACTTC
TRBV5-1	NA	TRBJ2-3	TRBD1	CASSWTTTGTGVLDTQYF	TGCGCCAGCAGCTGGACTACAACCGGGACAGGGGTTTTAGATACGCAGTATTTT
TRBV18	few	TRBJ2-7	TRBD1	CASSPMDRGDYEQYF	TGTGCCAGCTCACCCATGGACAGGGGAGACTACGAGCAGTACTTC
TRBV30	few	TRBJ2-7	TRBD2	CAWRRSGSIHEQYF	TGTGCCTGGAGAAGAAGCGGGAGTATCCACGAGCAGTACTTC
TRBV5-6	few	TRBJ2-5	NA	CASEGTRHEETQYF	TGTGCCAGCGAAGGGACTCGCCATGAAGAGACCCAGTACTTC
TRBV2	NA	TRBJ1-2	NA	CANARSGWYGYTF	TGTGCCAACGCTCGCTCGGGGTGGTATGGCTACACCTTC
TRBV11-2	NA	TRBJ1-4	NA	CASSLDLRQLEKLFF	TGTGCCAGCAGCTTAGATCTCAGACAGTTAGAAAAACTGTTTTTT
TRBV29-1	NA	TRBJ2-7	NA	CSVEEGLTSNEQYF	TGCAGCGTTGAAGAGGGTCTAACTAGCAACGAGCAGTACTTC
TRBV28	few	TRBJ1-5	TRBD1	CASRLGGTGGSQPQHF	TGTGCCAGCAGATTGGGGGGGACAGGGGGCAGTCAGCCCCAGCATTTT
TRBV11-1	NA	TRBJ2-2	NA	CASSTLRRNTGELFF	TGTGCCAGCAGCACCCTACGAAGGAACACCGGGGAGCTGTTTTTT
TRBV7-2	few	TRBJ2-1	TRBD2	CASSLGGRGSDEQFF	TGTGCCAGCAGCTTAGGAGGGCGGGGGAGCGATGAGCAGTTCTTC
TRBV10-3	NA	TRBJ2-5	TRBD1	CATQSQGMETQYF	TGTGCCACCCAGTCACAGGGGATGGAGACCCAGTACTTC
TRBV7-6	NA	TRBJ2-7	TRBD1	CASSKDRDRGVGEHYF	TGTGCCAGCAGCAAGGACCGGGACAGGGGAGTGGGTGAGCACTACTTC
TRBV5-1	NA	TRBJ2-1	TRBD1	CASSRQGALLNEQFF	TGCGCCAGCAGCCGACAGGGGGCCCTCCTCAATGAGCAGTTCTTC
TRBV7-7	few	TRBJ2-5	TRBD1	CASSVAGTAQETQYF	TGTGCTAGCAGCGTAGCCGGGACAGCACAAGAGACCCAGTACTTC